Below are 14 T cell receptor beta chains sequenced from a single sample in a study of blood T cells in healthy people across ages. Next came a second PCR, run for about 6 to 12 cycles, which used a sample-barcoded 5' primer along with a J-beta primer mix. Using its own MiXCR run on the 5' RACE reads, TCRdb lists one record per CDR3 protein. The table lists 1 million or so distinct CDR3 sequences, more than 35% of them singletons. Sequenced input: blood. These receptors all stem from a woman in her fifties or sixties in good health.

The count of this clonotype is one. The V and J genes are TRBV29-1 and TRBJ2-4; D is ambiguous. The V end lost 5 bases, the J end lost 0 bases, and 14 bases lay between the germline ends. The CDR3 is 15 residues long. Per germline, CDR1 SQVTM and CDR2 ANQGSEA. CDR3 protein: CSVLGVPIAKNIQYF. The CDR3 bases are TGCAGCGTTTTGGGTGTGCCTATAGCCAAAAACATTCAGTACTTC.

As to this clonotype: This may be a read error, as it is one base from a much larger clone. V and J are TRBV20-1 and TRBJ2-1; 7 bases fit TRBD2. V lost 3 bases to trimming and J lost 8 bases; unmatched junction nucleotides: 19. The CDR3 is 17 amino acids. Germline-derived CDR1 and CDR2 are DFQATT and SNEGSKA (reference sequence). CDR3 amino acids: CSARGVVRRESRHEQFF. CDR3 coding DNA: TGCAGTGCTAGGGGGGTGGTCCGGCGGGAGAGCCGTCATGAGCAGTTCTTC.

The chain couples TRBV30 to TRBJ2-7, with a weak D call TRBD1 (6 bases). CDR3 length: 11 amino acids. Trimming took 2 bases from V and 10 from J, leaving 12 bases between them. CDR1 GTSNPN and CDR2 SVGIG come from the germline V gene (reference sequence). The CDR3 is CAWSSGVGQYF. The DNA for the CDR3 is TGTGCCTGGAGTTCAGGGGTCGGCCAGTACTTC.

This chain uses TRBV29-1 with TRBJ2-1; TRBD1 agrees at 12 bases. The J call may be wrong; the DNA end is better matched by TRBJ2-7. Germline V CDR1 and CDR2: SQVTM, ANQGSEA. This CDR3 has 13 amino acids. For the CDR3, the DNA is TGCTGTACCGGGACAGGGGGCTACAATGAGCAGTACTTC. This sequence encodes CCTGTGGYNEQYF.

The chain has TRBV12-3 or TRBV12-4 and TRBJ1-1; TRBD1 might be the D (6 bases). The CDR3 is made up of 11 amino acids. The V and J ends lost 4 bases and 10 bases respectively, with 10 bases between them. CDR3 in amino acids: CASSWGAGAFF. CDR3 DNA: TGTGCCAGCAGTTGGGGGGCCGGAGCTTTCTTT.

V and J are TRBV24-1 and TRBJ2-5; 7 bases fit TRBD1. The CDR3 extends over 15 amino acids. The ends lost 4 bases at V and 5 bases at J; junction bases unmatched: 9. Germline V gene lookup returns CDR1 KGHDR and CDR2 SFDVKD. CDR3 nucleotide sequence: TGTGCCACCAGTGACCCGGGACAGAATGTGGAGACCCAGTACTTC. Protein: CATSDPGQNVETQYF.

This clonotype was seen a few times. CDR3 in DNA: TGTGCCAGCACCCCAGGGGTCACAGATACGCAGTATTTT. Translation gives CASTPGVTDTQYF. The gene calls are TRBV5-5 and TRBJ2-3; maybe TRBD1 (6 bases). V was shortened by 6 bases and J by 2 bases, with 10 bases between the two germline ends. The germline gives CDR1 SGHKS, CDR2 YYEKEE (reference sequence). The CDR3 is made up of 13 amino acids.

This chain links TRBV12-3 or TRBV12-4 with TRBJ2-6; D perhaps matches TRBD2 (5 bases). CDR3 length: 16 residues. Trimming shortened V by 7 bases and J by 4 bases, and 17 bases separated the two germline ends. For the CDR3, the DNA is TGTGCCAGCAAAACTGGTGGAGGTCCAGGGGCCAACGTCCTGACTTTC. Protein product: CASKTGGGPGANVLTF.

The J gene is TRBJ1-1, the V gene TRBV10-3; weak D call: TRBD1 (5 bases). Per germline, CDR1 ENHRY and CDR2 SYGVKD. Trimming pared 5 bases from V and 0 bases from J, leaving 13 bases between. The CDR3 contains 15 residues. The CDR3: CAISPTGTVNTEAFF. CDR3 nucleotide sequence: TGTGCCATCAGTCCAACCGGGACGGTGAACACTGAAGCTTTCTTT.

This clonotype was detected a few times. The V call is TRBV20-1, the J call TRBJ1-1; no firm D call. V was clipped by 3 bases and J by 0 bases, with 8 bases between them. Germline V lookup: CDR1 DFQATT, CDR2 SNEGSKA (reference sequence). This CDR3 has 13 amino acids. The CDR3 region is CSASGEMNTEAFF. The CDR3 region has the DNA TGCAGTGCTAGCGGGGAGATGAACACTGAAGCTTTCTTT.

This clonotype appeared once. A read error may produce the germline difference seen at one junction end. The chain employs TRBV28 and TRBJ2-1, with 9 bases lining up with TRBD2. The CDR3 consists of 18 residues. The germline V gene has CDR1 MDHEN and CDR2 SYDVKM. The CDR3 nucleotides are TGTGCCGGCAGCTTTCAATGGCTAGCGGGATTGTCCTACAATGAGCAGTTCTTC. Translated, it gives CAGSFQWLAGLSYNEQFF.

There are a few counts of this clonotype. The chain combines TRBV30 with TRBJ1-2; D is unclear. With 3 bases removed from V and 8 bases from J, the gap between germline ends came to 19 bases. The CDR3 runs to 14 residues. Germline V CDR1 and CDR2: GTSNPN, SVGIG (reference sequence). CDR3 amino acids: CAWSATRFLGGYTF. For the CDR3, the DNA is TGTGCCTGGAGCGCTACCCGGTTTCTAGGCGGCTACACCTTC.

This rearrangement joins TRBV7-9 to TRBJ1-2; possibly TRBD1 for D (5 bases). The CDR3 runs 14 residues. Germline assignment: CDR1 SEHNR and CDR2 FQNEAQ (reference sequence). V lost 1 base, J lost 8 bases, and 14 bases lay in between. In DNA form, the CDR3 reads TGTGCCAGCAGCTTAGAGCAGGGTATCCACGGCTACACCTTC. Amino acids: CASSLEQGIHGYTF.

The CDR3 region is CASFGGKRATYEQYF. The CDR3 DNA reads TGTGCCAGCTTCGGTGGGAAGCGGGCTACCTACGAGCAGTACTTC. This chain links TRBV5-4 with TRBJ2-7, with D tentatively TRBD2 (6 bases). The CDR3 consists of 15 residues. V dropped 7 bases and J dropped 2 bases, with 19 bases sitting between them. Germline values: CDR1 SGHNT, CDR2 YYREEE (reference sequence). The variable domain in full, completed from reference TRBV5-4 and TRBJ2-7, reads ETGVTQSPTHLIKTRGQQVTLRCSSQSGHNTVSWYQQALGQGPQFIFQYYREEENGRGNFPPRFSGLQFPNYSSELNVNALELDDSALYLCASFGGKRATYEQYFGPGTRLTVT.